The 24 T cell receptor beta chains below were found in one sample sequenced in a study of beta chain features in type 1 diabetes. TCRB transcripts that were expressed got sequenced, as all of the isolated RNA had been reverse transcribed. Assay: immunoSEQ multiplex PCR; the TCRdb copy retains only in-frame clones and omits some. The sample lists 350,000 or so clones, less than 20% occurring once. Material for sequencing was naive CD4+ T cells from blood. The receptors come from a young woman in good health.

V gene TRBV2 combines with J gene TRBJ2-4, with D possibly TRBD1 on 6 matching bases. In germline, CDR1 is SNHLY, CDR2 FYNNEI. This CDR3 is built from 13 residues. Trimming stripped 10 bases from V and 1 base from J, with 11 bases between. CDR3 bases: TGTGCCACCAACAGGGCCGCCAAAAACATTCAGTACTTC. Translation: CATNRAAKNIQYF.

This clone was detected only a few times. The chain uses TRBV30 and TRBJ2-7; perhaps TRBD2 as D (5 bases). This CDR3 region has 14 residues. Germline loops: CDR1 GTSNPN, CDR2 SVGIG (reference sequence). V was pared by 5 bases and J by 6 bases, with 20 bases between. The CDR3 loop is CAWFPRTPRGEQYF. In nucleotides, the CDR3 is TGTGCCTGGTTTCCCCGGACGCCCCGGGGCGAGCAGTACTTC.

This clone was found a few times. This rearrangement joins TRBV7-2 to TRBJ2-7; 10 positions agree with TRBD1. Unmatched junction bases numbered 9, after V lost 5 bases and J lost 5 bases. Germline V gene sequence: CDR1 SGHTA, CDR2 FQGNSA. CDR3 length equals 15 residues. The CDR3 DNA reads as TGTGCCAGCAGCGCCGCCGGGACAGGGGCCCACGAGCAGTACTTC. It specifies CASSAAGTGAHEQYF.

This clone came up a few times. The chain is built from TRBV6-1 and TRBJ2-7, with TRBD2 identical over 8 bases. The CDR3 consists of 15 residues. In germline, CDR1 is MNHNS, CDR2 SASEGT. With 3 bases clipped from V and 3 bases from J, the junction kept 7 bases outside the gene matches. DNA for the CDR3: TGTGCCAGCAGTGAGTTGGGACTAGGGGACTACGAGCAGTACTTC. Translation: CASSELGLGDYEQYF.

This chain connects TRBV7-8 to TRBJ2-7, with 11 bases lining up with TRBD1. After removal of 5 bases from V and 5 bases from J, the junction contained 11 bases not matched to a gene. The germline CDR1 and CDR2 sequences are SGHVS and FQNEAQ. The CDR3 length is 16 residues. The CDR3 DNA sequence: TGTGCCAGCAGCCCCGGACAGGGGGCGATTGTGCACGAGCAGTACTTC. Translating gives CASSPGQGAIVHEQYF.

Concerning this clone: A read error may produce the germline difference seen at one junction end. The V gene is TRBV9, the J gene TRBJ1-2; the D gene is possibly TRBD1 (5 bases). Per the germline V gene, CDR1 is SGDLS and CDR2 is YYNGEE. CDR3 length: 14 residues. The CDR3 nucleotides are TGTGCCAGCAGCGTGAACCCCGCAATGGGGCAGTCATGCTTC. Amino acids: CASSVNPAMGQSCF.

This clone was seen a few times. The CDR3 spells CASSSSRVFGELFF. In DNA form, the CDR3 reads TGTGCCAGCAGCTCGTCCAGGGTATTCGGGGAGCTGTTTTTT. The J gene is TRBJ2-2, the V gene TRBV7-6, with D possibly matching TRBD1 (5 bases). Germline assignment: CDR1 SGHVS and CDR2 FNYEAQ. The CDR3 is made up of 14 amino acids. V lost 4 bases, J lost 7 bases, and 13 bases lay in between.

The rearrangement joins TRBV7-2 to TRBJ2-1; the match to TRBD2 covers 12 bases. The CDR3 contains 15 residues. Germline trimming cut 5 bases from V and 8 bases from J; bases unmatched to any gene: 7. Germline V gene lookup returns CDR1 SGHTA and CDR2 FQGNSA. Here the CDR3 reads CASSRGTSGLYEQFF. CDR3 DNA sequence: TGTGCCAGCAGCCGCGGGACTAGCGGGCTCTATGAGCAGTTCTTC.

This clone was detected only a few times. The chain combines TRBV23-1 with TRBJ1-6; TRBD1 aligns across 10 bases. TRBV23-1 qualifies as an ORF whose function is uncertain. The CDR3 is 18 amino acids. J lost 3 bases, V lost 7 bases, and 12 bases had no gene match. In nucleotides, the CDR3 is TGCGCCAGCAATTCCCGGACAGGGGGGCCCAACTATAATTCACCCCTCCACTTT. This sequence encodes CASNSRTGGPNYNSPLHF.

This clone has just a few counts. V usage is TRBV30 and J usage is TRBJ1-4; D is perhaps TRBD1 (6 bases). The V gene lost 1 base and the J gene lost 8 bases, with 8 bases spanning the gap. Germline V lookup: CDR1 GTSNPN, CDR2 SVGIG (reference sequence). The CDR3 consists of 12 residues. The CDR3 bases are TGTGCCTGGAGTGCCGGGACAGAAAAACTGTTTTTT. This translates into CAWSAGTEKLFF.

V gene TRBV10-2 combines with J gene TRBJ1-1; D remains ambiguous. Germline V gives CDR1 WSHSY, CDR2 SAAADI. The CDR3 is 13 residues long. The ends were cut back, 4 bases at V and 2 bases at J, with 8 bases in the middle. The CDR3 nucleotides read TGCGCCAGCAGTGTTCAGGCTAACACTGAAGCTTTCTTT. This encodes CASSVQANTEAFF.

The chain uses TRBV5-1 and TRBJ2-1, with D possibly matching TRBD1 (5 bases). The CDR3 totals 15 residues. V lost 3 bases and J lost 1, with 11 bases in between. Germline-derived CDR1 and CDR2 are SGHRS and YFSETQ. The CDR3 region has the DNA TGCGCCAGCAGCTGGGGCTCGGGTTCCTACAATGAGCAGTTCTTC. It encodes CASSWGSGSYNEQFF.

This clone was detected only a few times. Here the CDR3 DNA reads TGTGCCAGCAGCTTACTAGACAGCGAGCAGTACTTC. It yields the protein CASSLLDSEQYF. This sequence joins TRBV11-2 and TRBJ2-7; tentative D call: TRBD1 (5 bases). Trimming removed 2 bases at V and 6 bases at J, with 8 bases between. There are 12 residues in the CDR3. Germline CDR1 SGHAT, CDR2 FQNNGV.

The chain links TRBV29-1 to TRBJ2-5; 10 nucleotides agree with TRBD2. V shed 6 bases, J shed 2 bases, and the junction held 6 bases outside the gene matches. CDR1 and CDR2 (germline): SQVTM, ANQGSEA. The CDR3 consists of 14 residues. In nucleotides, the CDR3 is TGCAGCGTGAGAGCGGGAGGGTGGCAAGAGACCCAGTACTTC. It codes for CSVRAGGWQETQYF.

The chain links TRBV11-2 to TRBJ2-3, with TRBD1 matching over 10 bases. V was clipped by 5 bases and J by 0 bases; unmatched bases: 14. The CDR3 has 19 amino acids. CDR1 and CDR2 (germline): SGHAT, FQNNGV. Written as DNA, the CDR3 is TGTGCCAGCAGCGCAGTACGGACAGGGGGGGTCCCTAGCACAGATACGCAGTATTTT. This encodes CASSAVRTGGVPSTDTQYF.

Only a few counts were recorded for this clone. This sequence joins TRBV5-1 and TRBJ1-2; D is unclear. V dropped 4 bases and J dropped 2 bases, with 12 bases sitting between them. CDR1 SGHRS and CDR2 YFSETQ come from the germline V gene. The CDR3 length is 14 residues. The CDR3 sequence: CASSPRRSNYGYTF. As DNA, the CDR3 is TGCGCCAGCAGCCCCCGGCGTAGCAACTATGGCTACACCTTC.

This clone was seen a handful of times. This chain uses TRBV29-1 with TRBJ2-3; possible D gene TRBD2, 5 bases. Trimming removed 7 bases from V and 4 bases from J, with 24 bases in between. Per the germline V gene, CDR1 is SQVTM and CDR2 is ANQGSEA. This CDR3 has 16 amino acids. DNA for the CDR3: TGCAGCGCGGGGTTTTTAAATAGTGATGCGGCAGATACGCAGTATTTT. It yields the protein CSAGFLNSDAADTQYF.

This chain joins TRBV4-3 and TRBJ2-7, with 9 bases fitting TRBD1. The CDR3 is 14 amino acids. Trimming cost V 0 bases and J 3 bases; bases outside gene matches: 0. Looked up from germline, CDR1 is LGHNA and CDR2 is YSLEER. CDR3 protein: CASSQETGGYEQYF. For the CDR3, the DNA is TGCGCCAGCAGCCAAGAGACAGGGGGCTACGAGCAGTACTTC.

For the CDR3, the DNA is TGCAGCGTTGCTAATCAAGCGGGGAACGAGCAGTACTTC. Translation: CSVANQAGNEQYF. V is TRBV29-1 and J is TRBJ2-7, with 7 bases lining up with TRBD2. This CDR3 has 13 residues. Germline V CDR1 and CDR2: SQVTM, ANQGSEA. J lost 5 bases, V lost 4 bases, and 8 bases had no gene match.

V and J are TRBV19 and TRBJ2-4; the D is unclear. V lost 0 bases and J 0 bases, leaving 12 bases between the germline ends. The CDR3 runs 17 residues. CDR1 is LNHDA and CDR2 is SQIVND in the germline V gene (reference sequence). The CDR3 nucleotides read TGTGCCAGTAGTATAGAGAGGTCCCAGCTAGCCAAAAACATTCAGTACTTC. It is translated as CASSIERSQLAKNIQYF.

The V gene is TRBV2, the J gene TRBJ2-3, with TRBD2 identical over 13 bases. From germline, CDR1 is SNHLY and CDR2 FYNNEI. The CDR3 contains 15 residues. V gave up 6 bases and J gave up 9 bases; unmatched junction bases: 9. The CDR3 DNA sequence: TGTGCCAGCAGGGGACTAGCGGGACGACAGGGGACGCAGTATTTT. Translating gives CASRGLAGRQGTQYF.

J is TRBJ2-7 and V is TRBV2; D possibly corresponds to TRBD1 (6 bases). Germline loops: CDR1 SNHLY, CDR2 FYNNEI. The CDR3 totals 14 residues. V dropped 4 bases and J dropped 4 bases, with 14 bases sitting between them. CDR3: CASSARTARYEQYF. The CDR3 nucleotides are TGTGCCAGCAGTGCGAGGACAGCTAGGTACGAGCAGTACTTC.

The chain links TRBV2 to TRBJ2-5; TRBD2 is a possible D gene (6 bases). The V gene's germline CDR1 is SNHLY and CDR2 FYNNEI. V lost 6 bases, J lost 4 bases, and 18 bases lay in between. This CDR3 region has 15 residues. The chain's CDR3 is CASSRALARTETQYF. In DNA form, the CDR3 reads TGTGCCAGCAGCCGAGCCCTAGCGCGGACAGAGACCCAGTACTTC.

This clone has a handful of counts. The chain employs TRBV29-1 and TRBJ1-1; 8 nucleotides line up with TRBD1. Germline V gene data show CDR1 as SQVTM and CDR2 as ANQGSEA. The CDR3 is 13 residues long. Trimming removed 7 bases from V and 7 bases from J; junction bases left unmatched: 11. CDR3 coding DNA: TGCAGCGCCAGAGACAGGGGATTTGGTGAAGCTTTCTTT. It translates to CSARDRGFGEAFF.